The clone carrying this TCR beta chain was counted a single time. The data stem from a study of shared clonotypes between healthy human individuals. Naive CD8 populations comprised CD45RO-negative cells positively selected for CCR7, excluding terminally differentiated effector memory CD45RA+ cells. The test was conducted at deep level. TCRdb's table, derived via immunoSEQ multiplex PCR, lists solely in-frame clones and lacks some. The table shows about 2,200,000 clones, with approximately 94% occurring only once. This receptor was obtained from a young man in good health. Some clones in this sample may be carry-over from other donors' samples. Sequencing used naive CD8+ T cells from PBMCs.

The CDR3 reads CSVSRDSNTGELFF. The CDR3 DNA is TGCAGCGTTTCCCGGGACAGCAACACCGGGGAGCTGTTTTTT. This chain uses TRBV29-1 with TRBJ2-2; 7 bases are a match to TRBD1. The CDR3 consists of 14 residues. The V segment lost 5 bases and the J segment 2 bases; nucleotides outside the gene matches: 5. The germline gives CDR1 SQVTM, CDR2 ANQGSEA.